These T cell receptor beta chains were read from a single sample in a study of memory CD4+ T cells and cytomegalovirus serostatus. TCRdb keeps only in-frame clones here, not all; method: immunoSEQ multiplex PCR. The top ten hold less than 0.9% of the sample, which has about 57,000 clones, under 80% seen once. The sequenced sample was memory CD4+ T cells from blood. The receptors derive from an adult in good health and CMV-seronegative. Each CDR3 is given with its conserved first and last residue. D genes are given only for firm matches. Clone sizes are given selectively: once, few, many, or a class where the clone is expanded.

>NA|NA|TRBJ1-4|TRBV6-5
CASSYSRHEKLFF
TGTGCCAGCAGTTACTCGAGACACGAAAAACTGTTTTTT
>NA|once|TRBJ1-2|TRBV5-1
CASHPDDSGYGYTF
TGCGCCAGCCATCCCGACGACAGCGGCTATGGCTACACCTTC
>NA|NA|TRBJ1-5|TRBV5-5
CASSETGASNQPQHF
TGTGCCAGCAGCGAGACAGGTGCTAGCAATCAGCCCCAGCATTTT
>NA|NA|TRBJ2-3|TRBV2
CASSETGFGADTQYF
TGTGCCAGCAGTGAAACTGGGTTTGGCGCAGATACGCAGTATTTT
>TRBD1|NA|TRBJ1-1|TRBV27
CASSLGGADSGENTEAFF
TGTGCCAGCAGCCTAGGGGGCGCGGATTCTGGGGAGAACACTGAAGCTTTCTTT
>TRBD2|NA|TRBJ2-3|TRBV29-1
CSVFPNPGLGSTDTQYF
TGCAGCGTTTTTCCCAACCCGGGACTAGGGAGCACAGATACGCAGTATTTT
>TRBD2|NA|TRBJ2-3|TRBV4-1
CASSQQPTSGGTDTQYF
TGCGCCAGCAGCCAACAACCTACTAGCGGAGGCACAGATACGCAGTATTTT
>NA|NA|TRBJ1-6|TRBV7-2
CASSQPGAGSPLHF
TGTGCCAGCAGTCAACCAGGGGCCGGGTCACCCCTCCACTTT
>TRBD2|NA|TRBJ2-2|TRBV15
CATSRLRGANTGELFF
TGTGCCACCAGCAGGCTCCGGGGGGCGAACACCGGGGAGCTGTTTTTT
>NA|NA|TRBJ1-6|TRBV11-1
CASSYLMTMDSPLHF
TGTGCCAGCAGCTACCTAATGACGATGGATTCACCCCTCCACTTT
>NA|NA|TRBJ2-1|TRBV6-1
CASNRASYNEQFF
TGTGCCAGTAACAGGGCGTCCTACAATGAGCAGTTCTTC
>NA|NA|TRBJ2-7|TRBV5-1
CASSLALGARPYEQYF
TGCGCCAGCAGCTTGGCCTTAGGGGCGAGACCCTACGAGCAGTACTTC
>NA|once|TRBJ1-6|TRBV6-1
CASSDWGNNSPLHF
TGTGCCAGCAGTGACTGGGGGAATAATTCACCCCTCCACTTT
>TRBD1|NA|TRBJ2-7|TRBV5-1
CASSIQGAIEQYF
TGCGCCAGCAGCATACAGGGGGCGATTGAGCAGTACTTC
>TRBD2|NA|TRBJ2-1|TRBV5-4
CASSLGGSPYNEQFF
TGTGCCAGCAGCTTGGGCGGGAGTCCCTACAATGAGCAGTTCTTC
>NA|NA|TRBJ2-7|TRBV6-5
CASSTVTGTYEQYF
TGTGCCAGCAGTACCGTGACAGGAACCTACGAGCAGTACTTC
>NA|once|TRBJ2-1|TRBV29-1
CSVGQGLLNEQFF
TGCAGCGTTGGGCAGGGGCTTCTCAATGAGCAGTTCTTC
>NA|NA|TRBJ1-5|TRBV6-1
CASSGPGLNQPQHF
TGTGCCAGCAGTGGTCCCGGGTTGAACCAGCCCCAGCATTTT
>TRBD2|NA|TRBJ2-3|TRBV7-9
CASSMLSGRGFTDTQYF
TGTGCCAGCAGCATGCTTAGCGGGAGGGGTTTCACAGATACGCAGTATTTT
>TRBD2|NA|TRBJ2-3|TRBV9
CASSTSSGLAGADTQYF
TGTGCCAGCAGCACCTCTTCAGGACTAGCGGGAGCAGATACGCAGTATTTT
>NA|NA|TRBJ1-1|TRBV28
CASSPTGGYTEAFF
TGTGCCAGCAGCCCTACGGGGGGGTACACTGAAGCTTTCTTT
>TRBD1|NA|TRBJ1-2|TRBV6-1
CASRMNRGAYGYTF
TGTGCCAGCAGGATGAACAGGGGTGCCTATGGCTACACCTTC
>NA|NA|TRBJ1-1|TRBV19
CASGGRMNTEAFF
TGTGCCAGTGGGGGACGGATGAACACTGAAGCTTTCTTT
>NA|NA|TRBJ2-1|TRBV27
CASSQRWTGGGNNEQFF
TGTGCCAGCAGTCAAAGATGGACAGGTGGAGGGAACAATGAGCAGTTCTTC
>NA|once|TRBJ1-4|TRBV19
CASGAIATNEKLFF
TGTGCCAGTGGAGCTATTGCAACTAATGAAAAACTGTTTTTT
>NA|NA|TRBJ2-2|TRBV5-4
CASSAGTNTGELFF
TGTGCCAGCAGCGCCGGCACGAACACCGGGGAGCTGTTTTTT
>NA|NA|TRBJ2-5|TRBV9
CASSVKELAGTQYF
TGTGCCAGCAGCGTAAAGGAATTAGCCGGGACCCAGTACTTC
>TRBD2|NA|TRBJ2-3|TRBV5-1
CASSLGIAGAVDTQYF
TGCGCCAGCAGCTTGGGTATAGCGGGAGCGGTAGATACGCAGTATTTT
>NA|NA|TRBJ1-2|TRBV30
CAWSLGDLYGYTF
TGTGCCTGGAGTTTAGGGGACCTCTATGGCTACACCTTC
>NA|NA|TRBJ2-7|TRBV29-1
CSPLVGASYEQYF
TGCAGCCCCCTGGTGGGGGCTTCCTACGAGCAGTACTTC
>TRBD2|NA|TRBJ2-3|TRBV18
CASSSGREKGADTQYF
TGTGCCAGCTCCTCAGGGCGGGAGAAAGGAGCAGATACGCAGTATTTT
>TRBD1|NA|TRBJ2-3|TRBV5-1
CASGGQGQGITDTQYF
TGCGCCAGCGGGGGTCAAGGACAGGGGATTACAGATACGCAGTATTTT
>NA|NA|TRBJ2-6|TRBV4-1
CASSQGGGAYSGANVLTF
TGCGCCAGCAGCCAAGGAGGGGGGGCTTACTCTGGGGCCAACGTCCTGACTTTC
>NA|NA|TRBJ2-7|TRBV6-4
CASRGTGEPYEQYF
TGTGCCAGCAGGGGGACCGGGGAGCCCTACGAGCAGTACTTC
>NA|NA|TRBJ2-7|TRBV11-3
CASSLEGDHEQYF
TGTGCCAGCAGCCTTGAAGGGGACCACGAGCAGTACTTC
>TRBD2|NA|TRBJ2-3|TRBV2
CASSPAGGPADTQYF
TGTGCCAGCAGTCCGGCGGGAGGGCCCGCAGATACGCAGTATTTT
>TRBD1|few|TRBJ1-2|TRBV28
CASSEGALSGYTF
TGTGCCAGCAGCGAGGGGGCGCTTAGTGGCTACACCTTC
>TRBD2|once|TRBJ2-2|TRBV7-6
CASSPGTRTGELFF
TGTGCCAGCAGCCCCGGGACTAGGACCGGGGAGCTGTTTTTT
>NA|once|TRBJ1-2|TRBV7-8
CASSLEGPNYGYTF
TGTGCCAGCAGCTTGGAGGGGCCTAACTATGGCTACACCTTC
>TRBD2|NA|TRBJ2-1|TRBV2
CASRETSGNNEQFF
TGTGCCAGCAGGGAGACTAGCGGGAACAATGAGCAGTTCTTC
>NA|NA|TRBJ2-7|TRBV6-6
CASTETGLGEQYF
TGTGCCAGCACTGAGACAGGCCTCGGCGAGCAGTACTTC
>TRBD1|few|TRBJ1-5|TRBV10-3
CAINGQVNQPQHF
TGTGCCATAAACGGACAGGTCAATCAGCCCCAGCATTTT